Below, 20 T cell receptor beta chains from the same sample are listed, as sequenced in a study of graft-versus-host responses after intestinal transplantation. TCRdb's table, derived via immunoSEQ multiplex PCR, lists solely in-frame clones and lacks some. The profile shows about 97,000 clones, roughly 90% of them singletons. The starting material was PBMCs, obtained around 450 days after intestinal transplant. The source is a human patient who received an intestinal transplant, so some T cells may come from the graft donor.

V gene TRBV11-3 combines with J gene TRBJ2-3; weak D call: TRBD1 (6 bases). This CDR3 is 14 amino acids long. With 8 bases removed from V and 1 base from J, the gap between germline ends came to 13 bases. The germline CDR1 and CDR2 sequences are SGHNT and YENEEA. CDR3 nucleotides: TGTGCCAGCTCTCAGGGGTTTGGCACAGATACGCAGTATTTT. Its protein product is CASSQGFGTDTQYF.

This clone showed up just a few times. This chain joins TRBV4-2 and TRBJ2-3, with 11 bases matching TRBD2. CDR1 and CDR2 (germline): LGHNA, YNFKEQ. The CDR3 runs 16 residues. V shed 3 bases, J shed 4 bases, and the junction held 6 bases outside the gene matches. The CDR3 region has the DNA TGTGCCAGCAGCCAGTCTATAGCGGGGGGGCCAGATACGCAGTATTTT. Translated: CASSQSIAGGPDTQYF.

The chain recombines TRBV6-1 with TRBJ1-4; D remains ambiguous. Germline V gene data show CDR1 as MNHNS and CDR2 as SASEGT. Trimming shortened V by 1 base and J by 3 bases, and 9 bases separated the two germline ends. The CDR3 is 15 residues long. CDR3 amino acids: CASSEGLGANEKLFF. In nucleotides, the CDR3 is TGTGCCAGCAGTGAAGGCCTCGGGGCTAATGAAAAACTGTTTTTT.

The chain is built from TRBV6-1 and TRBJ2-3; possibly TRBD1 for D (6 bases). The CDR3 has 14 amino acids. Germline CDR1 is MNHNS and CDR2 is SASEGT. The V end lost 6 bases, the J end lost 0 bases, and 10 bases lay between the germline ends. Here the CDR3 DNA reads TGTGCCAGCAGACGGGACACTAGCACAGATACGCAGTATTTT. It specifies CASRRDTSTDTQYF.

This clone was observed once. The chain couples TRBV5-1 to TRBJ1-2; D unresolved. The CDR3 is made up of 14 amino acids. Germline V gives CDR1 SGHRS, CDR2 YFSETQ. V lost 0 bases, J lost 7 bases, and 13 bases lay in between. CDR3: CASSLGSLEAGYTF. CDR3 DNA: TGCGCCAGCAGCTTGGGTAGCCTCGAGGCTGGCTACACCTTC.

The chain couples TRBV4-1 to TRBJ1-5; no firm D call. This CDR3 is 16 amino acids long. V was trimmed by 4 bases and J by 1 base, leaving 14 bases between them. Germline lookup yields CDR1 MGHRA and CDR2 YSYEKL. The CDR3, as DNA: TGCGCCAGCAGCCTTCGGACCCTTGGGAGCAATCAGCCCCAGCATTTT. Residues: CASSLRTLGSNQPQHF.

This clone has only a few counts. V and J are TRBV7-9 and TRBJ1-2, with D perhaps matching TRBD1 (6 bases). CDR1 is SEHNR, CDR2 FQNEAQ, per germline (reference sequence). The V end lost 5 bases, the J end lost 6 bases, and 16 bases lay between the germline ends. There are 14 residues in the CDR3. The CDR3 DNA reads as TGTGCCAGCAGCCAATACAGGGTGGGGCATGGCTACACCTTC. Protein sequence: CASSQYRVGHGYTF.

The chain employs TRBV18 and TRBJ2-5; D unclear. The CDR3 has 12 residues. V gave up 0 bases and J gave up 5 bases, with 4 bases separating them. Germline CDR1 and CDR2: KGHSH and LQKENI. This CDR3 is CASSPPSETQYF. The DNA of the CDR3 is TGTGCCAGCTCACCACCAAGTGAGACCCAGTACTTC.

The rearrangement joins TRBV7-3 to TRBJ2-3, with unresolved D. V lost 5 bases and J 6 bases, leaving 9 bases between the germline ends. The CDR3 has 12 amino acids. The germline V gene encodes CDR1 SGHTA and CDR2 FQGTGA. The CDR3 here is CASSPMGDTQYF. CDR3 in DNA: TGTGCCAGCAGCCCAATGGGGGATACGCAGTATTTT.

The chain couples TRBV5-1 to TRBJ2-3, with D perhaps TRBD1 (5 bases). Trimming stripped 5 bases from V and 4 bases from J, with 17 bases between. Germline-derived CDR1 and CDR2 are SGHRS and YFSETQ. The CDR3 consists of 15 residues. DNA for the CDR3: TGCGCCAGCAGTGTGGGGCTAGTTGAAGCAGATACGCAGTATTTT. Its translation: CASSVGLVEADTQYF.

The CDR3: CASSSRAGTNEKLFF. CDR3 bases: TGCGCCAGCAGCTCGCGGGCAGGCACTAATGAAAAACTGTTTTTT. The chain couples TRBV5-1 to TRBJ1-4; no reliable D call. The CDR3 sequence is 15 residues long. The V gene's germline CDR1 is SGHRS and CDR2 YFSETQ. Trimming cost V 3 bases and J 2 bases, with 11 bases left between them.

This sequence joins TRBV6-5 and TRBJ2-7, with D perhaps matching TRBD2 (6 bases). Germline CDR1 and CDR2: MNHEY and SVGAGI. V was shortened by 2 bases and J by 7 bases, with 6 bases between the two germline ends. The CDR3 is 11 residues long. As DNA, the CDR3 is TGTGCCAGCAGTTACGCGGGAGAGCAGTACTTC. It is translated as CASSYAGEQYF.

The CDR3 region has the DNA TGTGCCAGCAGCGCCGGTACAAGGGAAGCTTTCTTT. This sequence encodes CASSAGTREAFF. The V and J genes are TRBV7-2 and TRBJ1-1; D is unclear. This CDR3 is 12 amino acids long. Germline lookup yields CDR1 SGHTA and CDR2 FQGNSA. With 5 bases removed from V and 8 bases from J, the gap between germline ends came to 12 bases.

In its sample, this clone was seen once. The chain employs TRBV7-8 and TRBJ2-7; 9 positions match TRBD2. From germline, CDR1 is SGHVS and CDR2 FQNEAQ. This CDR3 contains 16 residues. V was pared by 1 base and J by 2 bases, with 6 bases of the junction left unmatched. The CDR3 nucleotides are TGTGCCAGCAGCTTAGTTCTCAGCGGGGGGCCCTACGAGCAGTACTTC. Its protein is CASSLVLSGGPYEQYF.

The rearrangement joins TRBV9 to TRBJ1-2; the match to TRBD1 covers 8 bases. Germline CDR1 and CDR2: SGDLS and YYNGEE. The length of the CDR3 is 14 residues. The J segment lost 8 bases and the V segment lost 5 bases, leaving 11 bases of the junction unmatched. The CDR3 nucleotides read TGTGCCAGCAGTGCAGACAGGGGAGGGCTCGGCTACACCTTC. Residues: CASSADRGGLGYTF.

This clone occurred once. The chain is built from TRBV11-2 and TRBJ2-2, with D hard to call. V gave up 1 base and J gave up 5 bases, with 8 bases separating them. The germline V gene has CDR1 SGHAT and CDR2 FQNNGV. The CDR3 contains 14 residues. The CDR3 protein is CASSLAVRTGELFF. CDR3 coding DNA: TGTGCCAGCAGCTTAGCGGTCCGGACCGGGGAGCTGTTTTTT.

The chain links TRBV30 to TRBJ1-2; 7 bases agree with TRBD1. Per germline, CDR1 GTSNPN and CDR2 SVGIG (reference sequence). V dropped 1 base and J dropped 8; count of bases not matched to a gene: 10. The CDR3 runs to 14 residues. The CDR3 region is CAWSDDRVFCGYTF. The CDR3 coding sequence is TGTGCCTGGAGTGACGACAGGGTTTTTTGCGGCTACACCTTC.

Of note for this clone: An end of the junction does not agree with germline; a read error may underlie this. The chain recombines TRBV7-7 with TRBJ2-5; TRBD1 might be the D (7 bases). This CDR3 is built from 15 residues. Germline V gene data show CDR1 as SSHAT and CDR2 as FNYEAQ (reference sequence). The DNA for the CDR3 is TGTGCTAGCAGCCCGAGAGGAGGGGGCGGGGAGACCCAGTACTTC. This codes for CASSPRGGGGETQYF.

V gene TRBV13 combines with J gene TRBJ1-1, with D perhaps matching TRBD1 (5 bases). CDR1 and CDR2 from the germline V gene are PRHDT and FYEKMQ (reference sequence). The CDR3 has 14 residues. V was pared by 2 bases and J by 1 base, with 8 bases between. The CDR3 sequence: CASSLWGQNTEAFF. CDR3 DNA: TGTGCCAGCAGCTTATGGGGCCAGAACACTGAAGCTTTCTTT.

The chain employs TRBV2 and TRBJ1-5; TRBD1 matches 8 bases. The CDR3 runs to 17 residues. Germline V CDR1 and CDR2: SNHLY, FYNNEI. After removal of 6 bases from V and 0 bases from J, the junction contained 10 bases not matched to a gene. Here the CDR3 DNA reads TGTGCCAGCAGCTCCGGGACAGGCCCGTATAGCAATCAGCCCCAGCATTTT. As protein: CASSSGTGPYSNQPQHF.